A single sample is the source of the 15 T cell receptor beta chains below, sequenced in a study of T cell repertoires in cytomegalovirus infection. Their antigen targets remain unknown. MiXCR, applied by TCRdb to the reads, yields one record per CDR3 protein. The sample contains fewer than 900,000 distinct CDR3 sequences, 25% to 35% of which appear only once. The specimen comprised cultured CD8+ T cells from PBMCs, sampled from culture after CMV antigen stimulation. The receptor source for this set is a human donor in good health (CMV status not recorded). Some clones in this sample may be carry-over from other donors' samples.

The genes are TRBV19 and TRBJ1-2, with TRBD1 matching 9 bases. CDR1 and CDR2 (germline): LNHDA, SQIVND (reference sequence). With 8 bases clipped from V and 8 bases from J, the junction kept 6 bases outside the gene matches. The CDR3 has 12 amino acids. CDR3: CASQQGADGYTF. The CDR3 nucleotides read TGTGCCAGTCAACAGGGGGCGGACGGCTACACCTTC.

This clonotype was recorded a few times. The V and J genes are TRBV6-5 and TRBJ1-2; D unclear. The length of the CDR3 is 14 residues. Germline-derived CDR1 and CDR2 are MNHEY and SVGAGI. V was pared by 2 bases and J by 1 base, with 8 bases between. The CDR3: CASSYSDFNYGYTF. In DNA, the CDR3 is TGTGCCAGCAGTTACAGCGACTTTAACTATGGCTACACCTTC.

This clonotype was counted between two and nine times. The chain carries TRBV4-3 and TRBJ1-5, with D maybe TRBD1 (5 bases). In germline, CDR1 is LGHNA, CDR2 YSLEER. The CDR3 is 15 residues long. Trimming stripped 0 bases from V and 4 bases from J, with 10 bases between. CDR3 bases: TGCGCCAGCAGCCAAGATCTAACAGGTAATCAGCCCCAGCATTTT. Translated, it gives CASSQDLTGNQPQHF.

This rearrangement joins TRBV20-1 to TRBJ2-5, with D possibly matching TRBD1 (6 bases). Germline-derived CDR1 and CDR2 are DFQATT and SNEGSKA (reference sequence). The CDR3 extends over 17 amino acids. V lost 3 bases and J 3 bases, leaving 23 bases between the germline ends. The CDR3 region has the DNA TGCAGTGCTAGCCACCCCACTTGGTGGGGGCCTGAAGAGACCCAGTACTTC. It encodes CSASHPTWWGPEETQYF.

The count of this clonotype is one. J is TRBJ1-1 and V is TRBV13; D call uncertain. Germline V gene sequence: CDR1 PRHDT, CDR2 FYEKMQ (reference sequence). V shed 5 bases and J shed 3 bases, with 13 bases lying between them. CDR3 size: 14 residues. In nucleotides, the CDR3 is TGTGCCAGCAGCCCCCGGACCGAGGACACTGAAGCTTTCTTT. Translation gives CASSPRTEDTEAFF. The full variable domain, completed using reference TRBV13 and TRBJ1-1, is AAGVIQSPRHLIKEKRETATLKCYPIPRHDTVYWYQQGPGQDPQFLISFYEKMQSDKGSIPDRFSAQQFSDYHSELNMSSLELGDSALYFCASSPRTEDTEAFFGQGTRLTVV.

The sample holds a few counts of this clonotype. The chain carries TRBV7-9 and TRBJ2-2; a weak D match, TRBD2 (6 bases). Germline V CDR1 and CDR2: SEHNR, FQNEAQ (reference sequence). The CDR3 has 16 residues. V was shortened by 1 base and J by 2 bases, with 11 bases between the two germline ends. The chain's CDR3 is CASSLEQTSNTGELFF. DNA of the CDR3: TGTGCCAGCAGCTTAGAACAAACTAGCAACACCGGGGAGCTGTTTTTT.

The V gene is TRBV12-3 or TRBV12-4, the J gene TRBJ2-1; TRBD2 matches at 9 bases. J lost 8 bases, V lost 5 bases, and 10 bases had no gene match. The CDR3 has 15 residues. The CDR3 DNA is TGTGCCAGCAGTAGCCAGCGGGGGGATTTTGATGAGCAGTTCTTC. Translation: CASSSQRGDFDEQFF.

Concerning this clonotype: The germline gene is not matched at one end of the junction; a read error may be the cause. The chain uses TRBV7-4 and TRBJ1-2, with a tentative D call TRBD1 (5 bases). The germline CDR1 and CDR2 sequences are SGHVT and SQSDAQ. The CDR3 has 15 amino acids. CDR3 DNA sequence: TGTGCCAGCAGCCTCTCTGGCGGGACCTATGGAGGCTGCACCTTC. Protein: CASSLSGGTYGGCTF.

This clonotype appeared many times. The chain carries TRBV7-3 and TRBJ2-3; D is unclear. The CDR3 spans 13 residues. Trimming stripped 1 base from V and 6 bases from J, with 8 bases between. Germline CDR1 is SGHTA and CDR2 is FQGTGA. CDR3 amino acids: CASSLNSRDTQYF. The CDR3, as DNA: TGTGCCAGCAGCTTAAATAGTCGGGATACGCAGTATTTT. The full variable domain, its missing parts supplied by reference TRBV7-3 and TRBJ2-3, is GAGVSQTPSNKVTEKGKYVELRCDPISGHTALYWYRQSLGQGPEFLIYFQGTGAADDSGLPNDRFFAVRPEGSVSTLKIQRTERGDSAVYLCASSLNSRDTQYFGPGTRLTVL.

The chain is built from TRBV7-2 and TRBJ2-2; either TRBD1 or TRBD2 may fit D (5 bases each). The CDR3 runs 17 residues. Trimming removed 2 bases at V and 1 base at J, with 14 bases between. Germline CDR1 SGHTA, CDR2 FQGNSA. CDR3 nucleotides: TGTGCCAGCAGCTTAAGATCCGGGACCGAGAACACCGGGGAGCTGTTTTTT. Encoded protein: CASSLRSGTENTGELFF.

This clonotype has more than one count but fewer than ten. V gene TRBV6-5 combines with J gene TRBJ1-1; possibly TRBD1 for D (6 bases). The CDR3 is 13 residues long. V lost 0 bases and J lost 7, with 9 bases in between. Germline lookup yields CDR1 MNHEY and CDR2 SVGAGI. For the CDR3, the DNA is TGTGCCAGCAGTTACTCCGAGGGGGATGAAGCTTTCTTT. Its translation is CASSYSEGDEAFF.

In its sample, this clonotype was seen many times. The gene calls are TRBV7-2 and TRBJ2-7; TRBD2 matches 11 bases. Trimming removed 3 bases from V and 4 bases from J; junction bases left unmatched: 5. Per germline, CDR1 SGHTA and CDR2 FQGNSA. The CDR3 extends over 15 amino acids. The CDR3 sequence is CASSFLSGGAYEQYF. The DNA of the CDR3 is TGTGCCAGCAGCTTTCTTAGCGGGGGGGCTTACGAGCAGTACTTC. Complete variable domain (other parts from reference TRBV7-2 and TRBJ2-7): GAGVSQSPSNKVTEKGKDVELRCDPISGHTALYWYRQSLGQGLEFLIYFQGNSAPDKSGLPSDRFSAERTGGSVSTLTIQRTQQEDSAVYLCASSFLSGGAYEQYFGPGTRLTVT.

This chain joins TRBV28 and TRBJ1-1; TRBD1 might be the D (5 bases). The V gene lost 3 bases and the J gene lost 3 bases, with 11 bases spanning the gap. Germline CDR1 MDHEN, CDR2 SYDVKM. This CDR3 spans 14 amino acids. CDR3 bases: TGTGCCAGCAGTTTCCCAGGGTTTGACACTGAAGCTTTCTTT. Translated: CASSFPGFDTEAFF.

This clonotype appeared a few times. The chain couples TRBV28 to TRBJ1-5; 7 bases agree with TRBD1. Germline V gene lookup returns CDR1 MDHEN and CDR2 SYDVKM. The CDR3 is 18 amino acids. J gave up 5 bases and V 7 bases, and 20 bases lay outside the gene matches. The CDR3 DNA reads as TGTGCCAGCACCGCCCAAACGCGACAGGGAAGGGCGTATCAGCCCCAGCATTTT. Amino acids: CASTAQTRQGRAYQPQHF.

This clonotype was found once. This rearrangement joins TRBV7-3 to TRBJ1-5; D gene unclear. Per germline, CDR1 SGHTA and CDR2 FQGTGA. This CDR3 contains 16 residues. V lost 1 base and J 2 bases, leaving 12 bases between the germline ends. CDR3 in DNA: TGTGCCAGCAGCTTAAGAATAGGGATTGGCAATCAGCCCCAGCATTTT. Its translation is CASSLRIGIGNQPQHF.